Each of the 3 T cell receptor beta chains below was sequenced from the same sample in a study of T cell repertoires in ileal Crohn's disease. Sequencing was performed with immunoSEQ multiplex PCR; in TCRdb, only in-frame clones are kept and a portion is missing. The repertoire consists of about 3,400 clones, with roughly 90% occurring once and the leading ten covering 13%. Time point denoted: proximal margin of the surgical specimen (macroscopically non-inflamed). The source material was ileal tissue. Source of these receptors: an adult with Crohn's disease.

The chain uses TRBV19 and TRBJ2-7; possibly TRBD1 or TRBD2 for D (6 bases each). Germline V gene sequence: CDR1 LNHDA, CDR2 SQIVND (reference sequence). V gave up 8 bases and J gave up 3 bases, with 38 bases separating them. The CDR3 covers 21 residues. CDR3 loop: CASLVPWDPGGGTRGIYEQYF. CDR3 nucleotides: TGTGCCAGTCTGGTGCCGTGGGACCCTGGGGGCGGGACACGGGGTATCTACGAGCAGTACTTC.

The V call is TRBV15, the J call TRBJ2-1; 7 nucleotides line up with TRBD1. The CDR3 totals 15 residues. V dropped 0 bases and J dropped 8; count of bases not matched to a gene: 7. The germline CDR1 and CDR2 sequences are LNHNV and YYDKDF (reference sequence). The chain's CDR3 is CATSREVAGGDEQFF. CDR3 nucleotide sequence: TGTGCCACCAGCAGAGAGGTAGCAGGGGGAGATGAGCAGTTCTTC. Complete variable domain (other parts from reference TRBV15 and TRBJ2-1): DAMVIQNPRYQVTQFGKPVTLSCSQTLNHNVMYWYQQKSSQAPKLLFHYYDKDFNNEADTPDNFQSRRPNTSFCFLDIRSPGLGDTAMYLCATSREVAGGDEQFFGPGTRLTVL.

V is TRBV21-1 and J is TRBJ2-7; the D call of TRBD2 is as the table states it, not checked on the DNA. TRBV21-1 is an annotated pseudogene. The CDR3 totals 15 residues. The CDR3 nucleotides are TGTGCCAGCAGCAAAGGTTCCAGCGGCTGCTACGAGCAGTACTTC. This translates into CASSKGSSGCYEQYF.